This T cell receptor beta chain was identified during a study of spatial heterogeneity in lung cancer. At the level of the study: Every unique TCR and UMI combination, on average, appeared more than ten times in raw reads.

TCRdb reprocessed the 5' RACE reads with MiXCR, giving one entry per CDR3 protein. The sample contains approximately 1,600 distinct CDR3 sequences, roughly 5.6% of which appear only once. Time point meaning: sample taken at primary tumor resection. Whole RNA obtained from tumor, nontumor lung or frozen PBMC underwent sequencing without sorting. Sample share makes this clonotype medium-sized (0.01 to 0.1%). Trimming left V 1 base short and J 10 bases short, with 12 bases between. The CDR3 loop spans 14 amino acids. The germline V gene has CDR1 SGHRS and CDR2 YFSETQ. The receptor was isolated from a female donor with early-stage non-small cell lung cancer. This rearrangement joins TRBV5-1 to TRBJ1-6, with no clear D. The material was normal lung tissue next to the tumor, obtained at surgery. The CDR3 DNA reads TGCGCCAGCAGCTTGACCGGGGTCGGCTCACCCCTCCACTTT. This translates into CASSLTGVGSPLHF.